One T cell receptor (beta chain) is described in this entry. Some clones are missing from TCRdb's copy, which holds only in-frame ones; the method was immunoSEQ multiplex PCR. The table shows 95,000 to 100,000 clones, with about 90% occurring only once. This record belongs to a study of blood T cell repertoires in COVID-19. V was clipped by 4 bases and J by 2 bases; unmatched bases: 4. CDR1 is MRHNA, CDR2 SNTAGT, per germline. The CDR3 consists of 15 residues. Input material: peripheral blood. The chain combines TRBV6-4 with TRBJ2-3; 9 bases line up with TRBD2. This clonotype was obtained from a man in his fifties or sixties with acute or convalescent COVID-19. The CDR3 sequence is CASSAASGITDTQYF. CDR3 in DNA: TGTGCCAGCAGTGCGGCTAGCGGGATCACAGATACGCAGTATTTT.